Listed here are 23 T cell receptor beta chains from one sample, sequenced in a study of blood T cell repertoires in COVID-19. Sequencing used immunoSEQ multiplex PCR; TCRdb keeps in-frame clones, though not all of them. The table has approximately 190,000 clones, more than 75% seen once; the top ten hold around 5.8%. Sequencing was performed on peripheral blood. These receptors originate from a man aged 35 to 55 with active or convalescent COVID-19.

This chain links TRBV5-1 with TRBJ2-1; the match to TRBD1 covers 9 bases. The CDR3 runs to 13 residues. V lost 5 bases, J lost 9 bases, and 6 bases stayed unmatched. The germline V gene encodes CDR1 SGHRS and CDR2 YFSETQ. CDR3 DNA: TGCGCCAGCAGGCCAGGGACAGGGTCTGAGCAGTTCTTC. Encoded protein: CASRPGTGSEQFF.

V and J are TRBV3-1 (or the pseudogene TRBV3-2) and TRBJ2-7; a possible D gene is TRBD2 (5 bases). The V end lost 1 base, the J end lost 2 bases, and 15 bases lay between the germline ends. Germline assignment: CDR1 LGHDT and CDR2 YNNKEL (reference sequence). The CDR3 extends over 16 amino acids. As DNA, the CDR3 is TGTGCCAGCAGCCAAGTTCGGCTAGCCGGAACCTACGAGCAGTACTTC. Encoded protein: CASSQVRLAGTYEQYF.

This clone was detected many times. The V call is TRBV19, the J call TRBJ2-7, with a tentative D call TRBD1 (5 bases). The CDR3 consists of 13 residues. V gave up 6 bases and J gave up 2 bases, with 11 bases separating them. Germline-derived CDR1 and CDR2 are LNHDA and SQIVND (reference sequence). CDR3 amino acids: CASSRETAYEQYF. CDR3 DNA sequence: TGTGCCAGTAGCAGGGAAACGGCCTACGAGCAGTACTTC.

The table lists this clone with a count of one. The chain combines TRBV28 with TRBJ1-6; 7 bases are shared with TRBD1. The CDR3 contains 13 residues. Germline loops: CDR1 MDHEN, CDR2 SYDVKM. The V segment lost 3 bases and the J segment 10 bases; nucleotides outside the gene matches: 3. This CDR3 reads CASSFGRGSPLHF. The DNA of the CDR3 is TGTGCCAGCAGTTTTGGCAGGGGGTCACCCCTCCACTTT.

The chain employs TRBV18 and TRBJ2-1; TRBD2 matches at 14 bases. Germline V gene lookup returns CDR1 KGHSH and CDR2 LQKENI. The CDR3 covers 16 residues. The ends lost 5 bases at V and 4 bases at J; junction bases unmatched: 4. The CDR3 DNA sequence: TGTGCCAGCTCATTAGGGACTAGCGGGGGTTACAATGAGCAGTTCTTC. Protein: CASSLGTSGGYNEQFF.

The chain joins TRBV7-9 to TRBJ2-7, with D tentatively TRBD1 (6 bases). The CDR3 sequence is 13 residues long. The V end was cut by 0 bases, the J end by 7 bases, with 10 bases between. Germline V gene lookup returns CDR1 SEHNR and CDR2 FQNEAQ (reference sequence). CDR3 in DNA: TGTGCCAGCAGCTTAGCAGTAACAGGGGAGCAGTACTTC. This translates into CASSLAVTGEQYF.

The chain couples TRBV21-1 to TRBJ2-1; the DNA was not compared with TRBD1, the D call given in the table. TRBV21-1 is labeled a pseudogene. The CDR3 runs 15 residues. CDR3 protein: CASSADDRDYNEQFF. The CDR3 DNA reads TGTGCCAGCAGCGCCGACGACAGAGACTACAATGAGCAGTTCTTC.

The chain joins TRBV25-1 to TRBJ2-4; weak D call: TRBD1 (5 bases). Looked up from germline, CDR1 is MGHDK and CDR2 is SYGVNS. The CDR3 loop spans 16 amino acids. CDR3 nucleotide sequence: TGTGCTACGCAGGAGAGCAGGGCCGTAGCCAAAAACATTCAGTACTTC. This codes for CATQESRAVAKNIQYF. Full variable domain (rest looked up from reference TRBV25-1 and TRBJ2-4): EADIYQTPRYLVIGTGKKITLECSQTMGHDKMYWYQQDPGMELHLIHYSYGVNSTEKGDLSSESTVSRIRTEHFPLTLESARPSHTSQYLCATQESRAVAKNIQYFGAGTRLSVL.

The V call is TRBV5-1, the J call TRBJ2-3; 10 bases are a match to TRBD2. The CDR3 spans 16 residues. V lost 0 bases to trimming and J lost 1 base; unmatched junction nucleotides: 2. Germline loops: CDR1 SGHRS, CDR2 YFSETQ. This CDR3 reads CASSLDGTSGTDTQYF. For the CDR3, the DNA is TGCGCCAGCAGCTTGGACGGGACTAGCGGCACAGATACGCAGTATTTT.

CDR3 residues: CASSDRGTSGLYNEQFF. In nucleotides, the CDR3 is TGTGCCAGCAGTGACCGGGGGACTAGCGGCTTGTACAATGAGCAGTTCTTC. The chain couples TRBV6-4 to TRBJ2-1; 11 positions agree with TRBD2. Germline lookup yields CDR1 MRHNA and CDR2 SNTAGT. This CDR3 is built from 17 residues. Trimming cost V 2 bases and J 4 bases; bases outside gene matches: 7.

The chain is built from TRBV28 and TRBJ2-5, with 7 bases identical to TRBD1. CDR1 and CDR2 (germline): MDHEN, SYDVKM. V trimming: 6 bases; J trimming: 6 bases; junction bases outside the gene matches: 10. The CDR3 sequence is 14 residues long. The CDR3 region is CASRITGVGQTQYF. The CDR3 DNA sequence: TGTGCCAGCAGAATTACAGGGGTTGGTCAGACCCAGTACTTC. Looking up the rest from reference TRBV28 and TRBJ2-5 gives the full variable domain: DVKVTQSSRYLVKRTGEKVFLECVQDMDHENMFWYRQDPGLGLRLIYFSYDVKMKEKGDIPEGYSVSREKKERFSLILESASTNQTSMYLCASRITGVGQTQYFGPGTRLLVL.

V gene TRBV2 combines with J gene TRBJ1-1; D may be TRBD1 (6 bases). Trimming left V 2 bases short and J 0 bases short, with 16 bases between. Germline assignment: CDR1 SNHLY and CDR2 FYNNEI. The CDR3 totals 17 residues. In DNA, the CDR3 is TGTGCCAGCAGTGAAAGTACAGGGAGAATTATGAACACTGAAGCTTTCTTT. Protein sequence: CASSESTGRIMNTEAFF.

V and J are TRBV2 and TRBJ2-2; 14 bases fit TRBD2. Germline assignment: CDR1 SNHLY and CDR2 FYNNEI. The junction had 10 bases not matched to a gene; V was cut back by 4 bases and J by 6 bases. The length of the CDR3 is 18 residues. DNA for the CDR3: TGTGCCAGCAGTGTACTCAATCCGGGACTAGCGGGAGCCGGGGAGCTGTTTTTT. Translating it yields CASSVLNPGLAGAGELFF. Looking up the rest from reference TRBV2 and TRBJ2-2 gives the full variable domain: EPEVTQTPSHQVTQMGQEVILRCVPISNHLYFYWYRQILGQKVEFLVSFYNNEISEKSEIFDDQFSVERPDGSNFTLKIRSTKLEDSAMYFCASSVLNPGLAGAGELFFGEGSRLTVL.

The table lists this clone with a count of one. The chain uses TRBV28 and TRBJ2-7; the D is unclear. The CDR3 runs 16 residues. V dropped 2 bases and J dropped 3 bases, with 17 bases sitting between them. CDR1 is MDHEN and CDR2 is SYDVKM in the germline V gene. CDR3 in DNA: TGTGCCAGCAGTTTAGTTGGTAGCTACCCGAACTACGAGCAGTACTTC. This translates into CASSLVGSYPNYEQYF. Using reference TRBV28 and TRBJ2-7 for the parts outside the CDR3, the full variable domain is DVKVTQSSRYLVKRTGEKVFLECVQDMDHENMFWYRQDPGLGLRLIYFSYDVKMKEKGDIPEGYSVSREKKERFSLILESASTNQTSMYLCASSLVGSYPNYEQYFGPGTRLTVT.

CDR3 in amino acids: CASSLQGPGANVLTF. CDR3 nucleotides: TGTGCCAGCAGCCTACAGGGCCCCGGGGCCAACGTCCTGACTTTC. This chain joins TRBV7-2 and TRBJ2-6; D might be TRBD1 (6 bases). CDR1 SGHTA and CDR2 FQGNSA come from the germline V gene. CDR3 length: 15 residues. V gave up 5 bases and J gave up 4 bases, with 12 bases separating them.

The chain joins TRBV2 to TRBJ1-4; TRBD1 matches at 7 bases. CDR3 length: 14 amino acids. V shed 3 bases, J shed 8 bases, and the junction held 6 bases outside the gene matches. Germline V lookup: CDR1 SNHLY, CDR2 FYNNEI. The CDR3 spells CASSDDGGGEKLFF. The DNA for the CDR3 is TGTGCCAGCAGTGACGACGGAGGGGGCGAAAAACTGTTTTTT.

The rearrangement links TRBV19 to TRBJ1-2, with D possibly being TRBD1 (6 bases). This CDR3 is built from 14 residues. The germline CDR1 and CDR2 sequences are LNHDA and SQIVND (reference sequence). V lost 5 bases, J lost 4 bases, and 14 bases lay in between. The CDR3 is CASSSTQGAYGYTF. CDR3 sequence (DNA): TGTGCCAGTAGTTCAACACAGGGTGCCTATGGCTACACCTTC.

The V call is TRBV2, the J call TRBJ2-7, with a weak D call TRBD2 (6 bases). Germline CDR1 and CDR2: SNHLY and FYNNEI. This CDR3 has 12 amino acids. V lost 3 bases to trimming and J lost 3 bases, with 6 bases between them. The CDR3 sequence: CASSEGGYEQYF. The DNA for the CDR3 is TGTGCCAGCAGTGAGGGGGGCTACGAGCAGTACTTC.

J is TRBJ1-5 and V is TRBV3-1 (or the pseudogene TRBV3-2); TRBD1 matches 9 bases. The CDR3 length is 16 residues. J lost 0 bases, V lost 3 bases, and 3 bases had no gene match. CDR1 and CDR2 from the germline V gene are LGHDT and YNNKEL (reference sequence). The CDR3 DNA is TGTGCCAGCAGCCATGGGACAGGGTATAGCAATCAGCCCCAGCATTTT. It is translated as CASSHGTGYSNQPQHF.

This clone was counted a few times. The genes are TRBV7-9 and TRBJ2-7; 11 bases line up with TRBD1. The CDR3 has 13 residues. CDR1 is SEHNR and CDR2 is FQNEAQ in the germline V gene (reference sequence). The V segment lost 1 base and the J segment 9 bases; nucleotides outside the gene matches: 2. The CDR3 DNA is TGTGCCAGCAGCTTAGGGGACAGGGGGAGGCAGTACTTC. Translation gives CASSLGDRGRQYF. Filled out from reference TRBV7-9 and TRBJ2-7, the complete variable domain reads DTGVSQNPRHKITKRGQNVTFRCDPISEHNRLYWYRQTLGQGPEFLTYFQNEAQLEKSRLLSDRFSAERPKGSFSTLEIQRTEQGDSAMYLCASSLGDRGRQYFGPGTRLTVT.

The J gene is TRBJ2-1, the V gene TRBV25-1; 12 bases line up with TRBD2. CDR1 and CDR2 from the germline V gene are MGHDK and SYGVNS. Losses at the gene ends were 8 bases for V and 5 bases for J; bases not matched to a gene: 7. The CDR3 has 15 residues. The CDR3 DNA follows: TGTGCCAGCGCCAGACTAGCGGGAGTTGACAATGAGCAGTTCTTC. Translation gives CASARLAGVDNEQFF.

This clone occurred a few times. The chain recombines TRBV11-2 with TRBJ2-7, with 8 positions matching TRBD1. The CDR3 consists of 13 residues. V trimming: 5 bases; J trimming: 3 bases; junction bases outside the gene matches: 3. Germline CDR1 reads SGHAT; CDR2 reads FQNNGV. CDR3 in DNA: TGTGCCAGCAGCCCCGGGACAGGCTACGAGCAGTACTTC. Translated, it gives CASSPGTGYEQYF.

The rearrangement uses TRBV24-1 and TRBJ2-3, with 11 bases that match TRBD2. Germline V lookup: CDR1 KGHDR, CDR2 SFDVKD. Trimming removed 4 bases from V and 2 bases from J; junction bases left unmatched: 10. This CDR3 comprises 18 residues. The CDR3: CATSDHSLAGGPTDTQYF. The DNA of the CDR3 is TGTGCCACCAGTGACCATTCCCTAGCGGGAGGCCCCACAGATACGCAGTATTTT.